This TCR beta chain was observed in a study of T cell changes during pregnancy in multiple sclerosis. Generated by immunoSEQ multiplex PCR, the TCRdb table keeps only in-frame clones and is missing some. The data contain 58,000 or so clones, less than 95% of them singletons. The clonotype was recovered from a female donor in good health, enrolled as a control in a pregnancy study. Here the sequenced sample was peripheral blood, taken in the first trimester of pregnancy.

The CDR3 spells CASSQVGTGDSWEAFF. CDR3 nucleotide sequence: TGTGCCAGCAGCCAAGTTGGGACAGGGGACTCTTGGGAAGCTTTCTTT. This chain links TRBV4-2 with TRBJ1-1, with 10 bases lining up with TRBD1. This CDR3 is built from 16 residues. The J segment lost 8 bases and the V segment lost 1 base, leaving 10 bases of the junction unmatched. CDR1 LGHNA and CDR2 YNFKEQ come from the germline V gene.